The source of this T cell receptor beta chain is a study of T-cell memory formation after mild COVID-19. Each CDR3 protein is one row after TCRdb ran MiXCR on the 5' RACE reads. The sample contains under 600,000 distinct CDR3 sequences, about 20% of which appear only once. Trimming shortened V by 0 bases and J by 7 bases, and 6 bases separated the two germline ends. Germline loops: CDR1 SGHDN, CDR2 FVKESK. The CDR3 contains 12 residues. This clonotype turned up a few times. The sample comprised PBMCs or a T cell subset sorted from them (not recorded which). The receptor was derived from an adult woman who had mild COVID-19 (a few samples of this study predate the infection). Cell type and time point are not known. J is TRBJ1-1 and V is TRBV14; D unresolved. The DNA for the CDR3 is TGTGCCAGCAGCCAAGAGTGGGGTGAAGCTTTCTTT. Translation: CASSQEWGEAFF.